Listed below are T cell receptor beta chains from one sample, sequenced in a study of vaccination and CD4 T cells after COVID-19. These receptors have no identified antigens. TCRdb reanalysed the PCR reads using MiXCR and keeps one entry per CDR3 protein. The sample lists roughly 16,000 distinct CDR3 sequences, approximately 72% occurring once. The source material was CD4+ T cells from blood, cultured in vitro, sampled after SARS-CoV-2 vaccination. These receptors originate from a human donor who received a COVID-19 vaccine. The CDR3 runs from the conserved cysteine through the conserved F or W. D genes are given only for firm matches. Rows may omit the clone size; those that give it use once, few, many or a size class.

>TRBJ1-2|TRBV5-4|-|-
CASSLRGARYGYTF
TGTGCCAGCAGCTTAAGGGGGGCTCGGTATGGCTACACCTTC
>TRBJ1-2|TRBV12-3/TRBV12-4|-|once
CASSLGGIRYGYTF
TGTGCCAGCAGTTTAGGTGGGATTCGCTATGGCTACACCTTC
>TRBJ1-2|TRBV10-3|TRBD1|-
CAISAGGSGYTF
TGTGCCATCAGTGCAGGGGGCTCGGGCTACACCTTC
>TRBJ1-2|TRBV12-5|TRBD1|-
CASGWTQGAGYGYTF
TGTGCTAGTGGTTGGACACAGGGGGCGGGCTATGGCTACACCTTC
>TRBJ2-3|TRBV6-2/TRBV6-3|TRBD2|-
CASSPGLAGVSTDTQYF
TGTGCCAGCAGCCCCGGACTAGCGGGGGTTAGCACAGATACGCAGTATTTT
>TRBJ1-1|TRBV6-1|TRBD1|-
CASTFNRGLGTEAFF
TGTGCCAGCACATTCAACAGGGGATTAGGCACTGAAGCTTTCTTT
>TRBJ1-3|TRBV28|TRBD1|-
CASSRSTGKSGNTIYF
TGTGCCAGCAGTCGATCGACAGGGAAATCTGGAAACACCATATATTTT
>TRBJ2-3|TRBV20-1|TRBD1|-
CSAKGAFSTDTQYF
TGCAGTGCTAAGGGGGCGTTCAGCACAGATACGCAGTATTTT
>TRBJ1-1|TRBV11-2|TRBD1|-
CASSLFGTENTEAFF
TGTGCCAGCAGCTTATTTGGGACAGAGAACACTGAAGCTTTCTTT
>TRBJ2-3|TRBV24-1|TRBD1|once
CATSDREGDRGVTDTQYF
TGTGCCACCAGTGATCGGGAGGGGGACAGGGGGGTAACAGATACGCAGTATTTT
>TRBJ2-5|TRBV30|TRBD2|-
CAWRRGTSGGKWATQYF
TGTGCCTGGAGACGTGGGACTAGCGGGGGGAAATGGGCGACCCAGTACTTC
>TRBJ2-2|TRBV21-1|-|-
CASSKGPRENTGELFF
TGTGCCAGCAGCAAAGGACCACGGGAGAACACCGGGGAGCTGTTTTTT
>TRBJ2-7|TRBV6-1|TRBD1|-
CASTPGTVTLEQYF
TGTGCCAGCACCCCCGGGACAGTGACCCTCGAGCAGTACTTC
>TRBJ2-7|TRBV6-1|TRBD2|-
CASSRQRGGLYEQYF
TGTGCCAGCAGTAGACAGCGGGGGGGCCTATACGAGCAGTACTTC
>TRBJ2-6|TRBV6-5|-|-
CASSYRGSGANVLTF
TGTGCCAGCAGTTACAGGGGCTCTGGGGCCAACGTCCTGACTTTC
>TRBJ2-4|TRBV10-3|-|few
CAISDKNIQYF
TGTGCCATCAGTGACAAAAACATTCAGTACTTC
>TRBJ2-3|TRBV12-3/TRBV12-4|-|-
CASSLGLSTDTQYF
TGTGCCAGCAGTTTGGGACTGAGCACAGATACGCAGTATTTT
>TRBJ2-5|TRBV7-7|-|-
CASSSKTGLGETQYF
TGTGCCAGCAGTTCCAAGACAGGCCTGGGGGAGACCCAGTACTTC
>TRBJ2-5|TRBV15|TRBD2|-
CATSREGLGGETQYF
TGTGCCACCAGCAGAGAGGGACTAGGTGGAGAGACCCAGTACTTC
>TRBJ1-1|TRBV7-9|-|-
CASSFQVNTEAFF
TGTGCCAGCAGCTTTCAGGTAAACACTGAAGCTTTCTTT
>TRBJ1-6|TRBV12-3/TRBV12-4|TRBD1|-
CASRSGTGSSPLHF
TGTGCCAGCAGAAGCGGGACAGGGAGCTCACCCCTCCACTTT
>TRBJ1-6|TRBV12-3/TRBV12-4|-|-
CASSSRRLGSPLHF
TGTGCCAGCAGTTCACGCCGGTTGGGTTCACCCCTCCACTTT